In this sample, the clone carrying this T cell receptor beta chain turned up a few times. Normal lung was taken at the farthest possible site, at least 3 cm from tumour. The germline V and J ends were trimmed by 4 bases and 2 bases, with 17 bases remaining between them. The CDR3 spans 16 residues. The germline V gene has CDR1 SGHDN and CDR2 FVKESK. The data were obtained in a study of immune cell composition in non-small cell lung cancer. Across the study: Tumours were mainly lung adenocarcinoma or squamous cell carcinoma.

The table came from immunoSEQ multiplex PCR; TCRdb's copy has only in-frame clones and leaves some out. The sample holds 6,400 or so clones; over 55% are singletons and the top ten take about 6.1%. The chain carries TRBV14 and TRBJ1-2, with D possibly being TRBD1 (5 bases). This TCR was sampled from a human donor with non-small cell lung cancer. Specimen: non-adjacent lung tissue. CDR3: CASSPLTAGRNYGYTF. The DNA for the CDR3 is TGTGCCAGCAGCCCCCTAACGGCAGGGAGGAACTATGGCTACACCTTC. Looking up the rest from reference TRBV14 and TRBJ1-2 gives the full variable domain: EAGVTQFPSHSVIEKGQTVTLRCDPISGHDNLYWYRRVMGKEIKFLLHFVKESKQDESGMPNNRFLAERTGGTYSTLKVQPAELEDSGVYFCASSPLTAGRNYGYTFGSGTRLTVV.